This T cell receptor (beta chain) was sequenced for a study of cytomegalovirus exposure and HLA in healthy donors. Germline lookup yields CDR1 SGHTA and CDR2 FQGNSA. The CDR3 extends over 15 amino acids. Trimming shortened V by 7 bases and J by 3 bases, and 19 bases separated the two germline ends. PCR was performed using 60 Vbeta and 13 Jbeta primers. Produced via immunoSEQ multiplex PCR; TCRdb's table is partial and in-frame only. The table includes 100,000 to 150,000 clones, approximately 73% detected once. This clone turned up a few times. The chain couples TRBV7-2 to TRBJ2-7; D may be TRBD1 (6 bases). This TCR derives from a man aged 60-69 years in good health and CMV-seropositive. Sequences were obtained from PBMCs. CDR3 sequence: CASTQPARGFYEQYF. In DNA, the CDR3 is TGTGCCAGCACCCAGCCGGCTAGGGGGTTCTACGAGCAGTACTTC. The whole variable domain, remainder taken from reference TRBV7-2 and TRBJ2-7, is GAGVSQSPSNKVTEKGKDVELRCDPISGHTALYWYRQSLGQGLEFLIYFQGNSAPDKSGLPSDRFSAERTGGSVSTLTIQRTQQEDSAVYLCASTQPARGFYEQYFGPGTRLTVT.